This T cell receptor beta chain comes out of a study of identical twins. V lost 7 bases to trimming and J lost 2 bases, with 16 bases between them. The length of the CDR3 is 14 residues. CDR1 is SQVTM, CDR2 ANQGSEA, per germline. TCRdb redid the calling of the 5' RACE reads with MiXCR, one entry per CDR3 protein. The sample consists of a few hundred thousand distinct CDR3 sequences, 9.6% of them appearing once. The data were also submitted as part of a second study, on yellow fever vaccine responses in identical twins.

This rearrangement joins TRBV29-1 to TRBJ2-3; a possible D gene is TRBD2 (7 bases). The source material was PBMCs. This receptor was identified in a woman aged 18-35 years in good health. The CDR3 here is CSGGASGTTDTQYF. In DNA, the CDR3 is TGCAGCGGGGGGGCTAGCGGCACCACAGATACGCAGTATTTT.